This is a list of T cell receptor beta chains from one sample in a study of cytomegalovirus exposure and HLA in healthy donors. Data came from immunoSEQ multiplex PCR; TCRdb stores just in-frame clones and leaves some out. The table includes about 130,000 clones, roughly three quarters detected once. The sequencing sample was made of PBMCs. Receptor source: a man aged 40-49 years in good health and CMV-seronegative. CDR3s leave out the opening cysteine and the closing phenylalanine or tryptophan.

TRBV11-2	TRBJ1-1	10	ASSRGPIEAF
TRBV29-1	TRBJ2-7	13	SVESSQEGAGEQY
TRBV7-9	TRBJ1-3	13	ASSQWTDSGNTIY
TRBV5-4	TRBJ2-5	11	ASSGDNSETQY
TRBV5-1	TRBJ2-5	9	ASSFSGAQY
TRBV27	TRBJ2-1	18	ASRIGRVGVMGRSYNEQF
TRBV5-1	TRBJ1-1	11	ASSWGRGTEAF
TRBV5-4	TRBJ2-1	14	ASSGGAGGQYNEQF
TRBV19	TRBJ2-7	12	ASSTTGTGHQQY
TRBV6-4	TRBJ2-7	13	ASSDYPREPHEQY
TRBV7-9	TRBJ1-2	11	ASSLDSIYGYT
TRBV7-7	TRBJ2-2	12	ASSLGQNTGELF
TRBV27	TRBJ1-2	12	ASRLQGAYYGYT
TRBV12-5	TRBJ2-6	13	ASGLLRAGANVLT
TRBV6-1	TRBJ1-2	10	ASSVGAYGYT
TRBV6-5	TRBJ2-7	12	ASSPVLAGDEQY
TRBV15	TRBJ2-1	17	ATSQWGGVAGGLLDEQF
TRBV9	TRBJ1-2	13	ASSVGGRGGYGYT
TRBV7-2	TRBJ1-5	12	ASSLGGGDQPQH
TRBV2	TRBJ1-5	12	ASSGVAGDQPQH
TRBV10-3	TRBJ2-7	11	AIRTTGPYEQY
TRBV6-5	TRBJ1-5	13	ASGDSSAGGQPQH
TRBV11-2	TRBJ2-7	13	ASSSIAGGTYEQY
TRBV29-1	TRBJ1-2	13	SVDSDRDSFYGYT
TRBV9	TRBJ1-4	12	ASSVAQAREKLF
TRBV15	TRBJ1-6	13	ATSNGGVDNSPLH